This T cell receptor (beta chain) was recorded in a study of T-cell reconstitution after alpha-beta-depleted transplantation in children. The V end lost 7 bases, the J end lost 2 bases, and 12 bases lay between the germline ends. This CDR3 region has 13 residues. This clonotype was counted only a few times. Unique molecular identifiers were built into the TCRbeta library. MiXCR, run by TCRdb on the PCR reads, gives a single entry per CDR3 protein. The table includes just under 550,000 distinct CDR3 sequences, around 16% detected once. The sequencing used PBMCs from the stem cell graft donor, collected from the stem cell graft. The chain joins TRBV12-3 or TRBV12-4 to TRBJ2-7; D possibly corresponds to TRBD2 (5 bases). This receptor was taken from a human donor who donated a stem cell graft to a child with acute lymphoblastic leukemia. CDR3 region: CASKEDGTYEQYF. The DNA for the CDR3 is TGTGCCAGCAAAGAGGACGGGACCTACGAGCAGTACTTC.